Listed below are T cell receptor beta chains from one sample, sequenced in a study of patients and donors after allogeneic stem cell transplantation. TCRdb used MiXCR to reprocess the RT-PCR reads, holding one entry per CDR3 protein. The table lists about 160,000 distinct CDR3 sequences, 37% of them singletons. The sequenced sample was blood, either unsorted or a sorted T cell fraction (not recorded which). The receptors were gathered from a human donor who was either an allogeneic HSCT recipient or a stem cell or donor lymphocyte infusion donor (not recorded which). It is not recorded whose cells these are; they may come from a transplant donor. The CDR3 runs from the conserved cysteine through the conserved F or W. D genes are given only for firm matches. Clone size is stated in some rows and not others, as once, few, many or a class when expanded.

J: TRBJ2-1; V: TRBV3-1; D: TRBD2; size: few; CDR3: CASSQDPGLGNEQFF; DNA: TGTGCCAGCAGCCAAGATCCGGGACTAGGAAATGAGCAGTTCTTC
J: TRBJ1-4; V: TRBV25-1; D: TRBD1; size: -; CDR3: CASSGHGTDENEKLFF; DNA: TGTGCCAGCAGCGGGCATGGGACAGACGAGAATGAAAAACTGTTTTTT
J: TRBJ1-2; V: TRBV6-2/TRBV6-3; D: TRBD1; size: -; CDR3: CASIEQGRVNYGYTF; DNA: TGTGCCAGCATCGAACAGGGGAGAGTTAACTATGGCTACACCTTC
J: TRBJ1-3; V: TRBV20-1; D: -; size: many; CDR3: CSASSSVGNTIYF; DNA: TGCAGTGCTAGTTCGTCAGTCGGAAACACCATATATTTT
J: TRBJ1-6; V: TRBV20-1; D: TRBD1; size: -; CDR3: CSARGTEVYNSPLHF; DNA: TGCAGTGCTCGGGGGACAGAAGTATATAATTCACCCCTCCACTTT
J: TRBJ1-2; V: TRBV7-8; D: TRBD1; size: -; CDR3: CASSSPGQGASYTF; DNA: TGTGCCAGCAGCTCCCCCGGACAGGGGGCGAGCTACACCTTC
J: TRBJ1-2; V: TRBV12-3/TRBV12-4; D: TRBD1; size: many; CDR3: CASSPGQGYGYTF; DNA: TGTGCCAGCAGCCCGGGACAGGGCTATGGCTACACCTTC
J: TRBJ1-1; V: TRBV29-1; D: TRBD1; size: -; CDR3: CSVDRGLDTEAFF; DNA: TGCAGCGTCGACAGGGGGCTGGACACTGAAGCTTTCTTT
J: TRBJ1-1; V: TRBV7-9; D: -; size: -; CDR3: CASSLVDSRAREAFF; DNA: TGTGCCAGCAGCTTAGTGGATTCCAGGGCGAGGGAAGCTTTCTTT
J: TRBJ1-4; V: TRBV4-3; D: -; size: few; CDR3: CASSQDWTESNEKLFF; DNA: TGCGCCAGCAGCCAAGATTGGACAGAGAGTAATGAAAAACTGTTTTTT
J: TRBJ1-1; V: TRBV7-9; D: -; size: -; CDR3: CASSLAWGGEIEAFF; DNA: TGTGCCAGCAGCTTAGCGTGGGGAGGGGAAATTGAAGCTTTCTTT
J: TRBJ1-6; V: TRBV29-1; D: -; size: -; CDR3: CSVEEGPMVSPLHF; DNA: TGCAGCGTTGAAGAAGGTCCCATGGTATCACCCCTCCACTTT
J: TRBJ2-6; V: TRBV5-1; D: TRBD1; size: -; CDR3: CASSFDRGAGANVLTF; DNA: TGCGCCAGCAGCTTCGACAGGGGTGCTGGGGCCAACGTCCTGACTTTC
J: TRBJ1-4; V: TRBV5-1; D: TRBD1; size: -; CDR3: CASSLRTGSDEKLFF; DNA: TGCGCCAGCAGCTTGCGGACAGGGAGTGATGAAAAACTGTTTTTT
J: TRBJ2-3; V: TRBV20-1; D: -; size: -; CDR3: CSALSRWLPRSTDTQYF; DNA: TGCAGTGCTCTTTCACGGTGGCTGCCTCGGAGCACAGATACGCAGTATTTT